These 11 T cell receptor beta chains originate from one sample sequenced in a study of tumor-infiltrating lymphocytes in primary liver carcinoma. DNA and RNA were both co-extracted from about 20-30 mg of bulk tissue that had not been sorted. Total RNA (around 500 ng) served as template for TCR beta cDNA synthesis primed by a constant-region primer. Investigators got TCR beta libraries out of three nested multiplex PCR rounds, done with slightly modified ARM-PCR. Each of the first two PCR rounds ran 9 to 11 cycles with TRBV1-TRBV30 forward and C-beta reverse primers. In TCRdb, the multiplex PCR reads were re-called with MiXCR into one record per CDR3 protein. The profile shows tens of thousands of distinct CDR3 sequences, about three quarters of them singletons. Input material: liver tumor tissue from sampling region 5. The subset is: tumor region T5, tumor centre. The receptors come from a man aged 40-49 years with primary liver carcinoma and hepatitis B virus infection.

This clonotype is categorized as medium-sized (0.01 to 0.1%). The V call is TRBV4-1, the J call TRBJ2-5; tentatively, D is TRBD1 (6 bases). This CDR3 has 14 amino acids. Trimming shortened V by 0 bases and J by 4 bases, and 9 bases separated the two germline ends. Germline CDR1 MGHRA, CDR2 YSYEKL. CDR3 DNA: TGCGCCAGCAGCCAAGAGCCAGGGGCAGAGACCCAGTACTTC. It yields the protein CASSQEPGAETQYF.

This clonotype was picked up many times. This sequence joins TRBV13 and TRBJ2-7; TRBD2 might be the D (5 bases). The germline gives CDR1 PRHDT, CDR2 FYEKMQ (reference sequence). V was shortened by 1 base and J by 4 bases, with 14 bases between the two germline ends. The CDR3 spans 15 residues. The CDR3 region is CASSLVSGEVYEQYF. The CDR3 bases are TGTGCCAGCAGCTTAGTCAGCGGCGAGGTTTACGAGCAGTACTTC. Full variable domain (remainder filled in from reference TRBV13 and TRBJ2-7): AAGVIQSPRHLIKEKRETATLKCYPIPRHDTVYWYQQGPGQDPQFLISFYEKMQSDKGSIPDRFSAQQFSDYHSELNMSSLELGDSALYFCASSLVSGEVYEQYFGPGTRLTVT.

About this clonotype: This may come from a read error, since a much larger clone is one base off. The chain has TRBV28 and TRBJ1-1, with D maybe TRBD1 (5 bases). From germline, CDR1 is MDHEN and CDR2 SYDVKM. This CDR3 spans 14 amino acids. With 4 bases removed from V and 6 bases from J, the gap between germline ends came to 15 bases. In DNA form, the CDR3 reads TGTGCCAGCAGTTCTCAGGGAGAGAAAGCTGAAGCTTTCTTT. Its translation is CASSSQGEKAEAFF.

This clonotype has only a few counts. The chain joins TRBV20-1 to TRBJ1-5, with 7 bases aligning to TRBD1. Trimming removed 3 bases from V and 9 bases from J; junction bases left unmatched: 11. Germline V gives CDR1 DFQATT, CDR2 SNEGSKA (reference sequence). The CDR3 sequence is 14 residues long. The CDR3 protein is CSARAGQAPGPQHF. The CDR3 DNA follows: TGCAGTGCTAGGGCCGGACAGGCTCCCGGGCCCCAGCATTTT.

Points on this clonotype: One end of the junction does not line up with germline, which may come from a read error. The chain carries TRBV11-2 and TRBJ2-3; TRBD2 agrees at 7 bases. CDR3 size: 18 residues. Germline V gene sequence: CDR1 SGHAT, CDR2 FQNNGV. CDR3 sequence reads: CAGSLTTSERAWRDAQYF. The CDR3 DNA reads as TGTGCCGGCAGCTTAACTACTAGCGAGAGGGCGTGGCGAGATGCGCAGTATTTT. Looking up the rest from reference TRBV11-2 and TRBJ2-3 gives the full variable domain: EAGVAQSPRYKIIEKRQSVAFWCNPISGHATLYWYQQILGQGPKLLIQFQNNGVVDDSQLPKDRFSAERLKGVDSTLKIQPAKLEDSAVYLCAGSLTTSERAWRDAQYFGPGTRLTVL.

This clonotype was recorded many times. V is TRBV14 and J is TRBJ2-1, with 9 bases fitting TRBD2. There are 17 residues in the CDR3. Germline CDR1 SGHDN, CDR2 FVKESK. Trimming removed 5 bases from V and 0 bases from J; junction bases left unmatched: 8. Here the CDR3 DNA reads TGTGCCAGCAGCACCAGACTAGCGGCGAGCTCCTACAATGAGCAGTTCTTC. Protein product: CASSTRLAASSYNEQFF. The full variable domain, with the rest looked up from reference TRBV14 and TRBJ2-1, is EAGVTQFPSHSVIEKGQTVTLRCDPISGHDNLYWYRRVMGKEIKFLLHFVKESKQDESGMPNNRFLAERTGGTYSTLKVQPAELEDSGVYFCASSTRLAASSYNEQFFGPGTRLTVL.

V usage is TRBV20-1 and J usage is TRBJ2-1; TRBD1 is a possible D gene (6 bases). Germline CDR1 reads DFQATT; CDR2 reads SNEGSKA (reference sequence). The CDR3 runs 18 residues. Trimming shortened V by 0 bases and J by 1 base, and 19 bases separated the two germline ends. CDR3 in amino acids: CSARDHDRSWGSYNEQFF. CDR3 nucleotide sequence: TGCAGTGCTAGAGATCACGACAGGTCCTGGGGATCCTACAATGAGCAGTTCTTC.

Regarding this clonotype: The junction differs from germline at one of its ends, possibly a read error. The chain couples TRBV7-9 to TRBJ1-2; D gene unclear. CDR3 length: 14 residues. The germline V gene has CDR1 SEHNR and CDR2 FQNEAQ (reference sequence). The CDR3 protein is CASSLETASYGYTF. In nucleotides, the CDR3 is TGTGCTAGCAGCTTAGAAACAGCTAGCTATGGCTACACCTTC.

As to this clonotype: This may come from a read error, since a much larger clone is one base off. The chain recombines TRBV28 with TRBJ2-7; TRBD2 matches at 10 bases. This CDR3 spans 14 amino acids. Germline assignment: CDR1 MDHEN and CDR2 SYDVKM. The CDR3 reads CVSRSLAGAYEQYF. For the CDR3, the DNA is TGTGTCAGCAGATCTCTAGCGGGGGCCTACGAGCAGTACTTC.

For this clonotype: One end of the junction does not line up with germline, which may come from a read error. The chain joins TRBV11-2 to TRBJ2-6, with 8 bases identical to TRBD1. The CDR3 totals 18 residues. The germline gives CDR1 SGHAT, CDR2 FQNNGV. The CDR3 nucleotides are TGTGCCAACAGCCGAAGGACAGGGTTTGTGTCCGGGGCCAACGTCCTGACTTTC. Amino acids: CANSRRTGFVSGANVLTF.

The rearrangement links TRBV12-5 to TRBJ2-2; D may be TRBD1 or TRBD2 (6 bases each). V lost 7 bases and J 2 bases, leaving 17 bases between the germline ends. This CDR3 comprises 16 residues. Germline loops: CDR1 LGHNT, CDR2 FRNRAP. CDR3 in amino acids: CASDPSGATNTGELFF. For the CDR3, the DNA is TGTGCTAGTGATCCTTCGGGGGCCACAAACACCGGGGAGCTGTTTTTT. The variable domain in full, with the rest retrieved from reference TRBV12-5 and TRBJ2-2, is DARVTQTPRHKVTEMGQEVTMRCQPILGHNTVFWYRQTMMQGLELLAYFRNRAPLDDSGMPKDRFSAEMPDATLATLKIQPSEPRDSAVYFCASDPSGATNTGELFFGEGSRLTVL.